A single TCR beta chain is shown here with its context. It has no known antigen specificity. Base quality data are lacking; no much larger clone is found one base away. TCR beta libraries were generated from genomic DNA with the immunoSEQ kit, following the manufacturer's recommendations. To prepare the libraries, a first multiplex PCR with proprietary primers was run, followed by a second PCR that added unique barcodes, and a bead cleanup was done after each round. A kit-provided positive control reaction and a negative control reaction were included in every sample batch. The final libraries underwent checking on an Agilent 4200 TapeStation D1000 ScreenTape, volumetric pooling, and quantification by qPCR. An Illumina NextSeq500 fitted with a MidOutput 150-cycle cartridge performed the sequencing, running 156 Read1 cycles and 15 Index1 cycles with the kit's custom primers. The pooled library was loaded at 0.95 to 1 pM, with a roughly 20% PhiX control spiked in. The study's processing was this. Vendor-processed data were analyzed in R, and a clonotype was defined as all T cells sharing the same CDR3 nucleotide sequence. For clone abundance analyses, frequencies were normalized to the 10,000 most abundant clones in each sample. Public T cell clones, which averaged fewer than five per sample, were removed prior to analysis. Tumor-enriched and baseline blood-enriched clonotypes were defined by at least a 32-fold difference in abundance between compartments. A beta-binomial differential abundance model was applied to find clonotypes that expanded or contracted between blood time points. Similarity between tumor and blood repertoires was quantified using the Baroni-Urbani and Buser coefficient, and groups were compared with two-tailed Wilcoxon tests in R. Sourced from immuneACCESS, this table was stored by TCRdb with only in-frame sequences that have V and J called. A share of the clones is absent; for the studies checked, an unresolved V gene accounts for under half, and the remainder has no known explanation. The D gene and trimming were derived from the DNA, and the V and J assignments and clone size from that table. In this sample the table shows about 78,000 clones, 80% to 90% of which occur a single time. In total, the top ten clones hold approximately 6.2% of the sample.

The sample is drawn from a study of radiation and T cells in renal cell carcinoma (dated by TCRdb to the early 2020s). Notes on the research overall: A total of around 50 samples underwent TCR beta sequencing, made up of some 26 tumors and approximately 27 peripheral blood samples. The last blood draw happened 4 weeks after radiation, timed to coincide with nephrectomy. Across all 53 samples, several million unique CDR3 nucleotide sequences, encoding about 2,700,000 unique CDR3 amino acid sequences, were identified.

The CDR1 and CDR2 encoded by the germline V gene are SGHVS and FNYEAQ. Clipping removes 5 bases from V and 3 bases from J, with 4 as the unmatched junction base count. Including cysteine and phenylalanine, the CDR3 has 15 amino acids. Solely the CDR3 DNA is kept, with 45 bases framed from the first base. The study at large found these results: The single-armed trial design could not address effects of radiation dose or scheduling on the TCR repertoire. Blood repertoire dynamics were not followed beyond 4 weeks after treatment. Because pretreatment tumor biopsies were not available, the baseline intratumoral presence of clonotypes could not be determined. An increase in top tumor clonotypes in blood was observed from baseline to 2 weeks post-radiation, followed by contraction by 4 weeks, which was taken to suggest transient expansion of tumor-resident clones.

Interpreted using the paper, the time point label stands for: blood 4 weeks post-SBRT, at nephrectomy. What this sample's treatment or condition label stands for: 15 Gy SBRT to primary tumor, nephrectomy 4 weeks later. Samples came from a clinical trial, in which primary renal cell carcinomas received 15 Gy stereotactic body radiation therapy followed by nephrectomy 4 weeks later. To track tumor-enriched clonotypes, serial peripheral blood was sampled from radiation-treated patients at baseline and at 2 weeks and 4 weeks after SBRT. Every patient had renal cell carcinoma of clear cell pathology. The QIAamp DNA Blood Mini Kit (Qiagen) was used to prepare genomic DNA for TCR sequencing. The analyses included just those samples that passed every quality control check.

The sequence derives from an older woman with renal cell carcinoma. Here the chain combines TRBV7-6 and TRBJ1-5; 10 bases in between match TRBD1. Sequenced material: blood, taken from a patient whose treatment included radiotherapy and nephrectomy. In nucleotide form, the sequence is TGTGCCAGCAGCCCCGGGACAGGGGTCAATCAGCCCCAGCATTTT. Its protein is CASSPGTGVNQPQHF.